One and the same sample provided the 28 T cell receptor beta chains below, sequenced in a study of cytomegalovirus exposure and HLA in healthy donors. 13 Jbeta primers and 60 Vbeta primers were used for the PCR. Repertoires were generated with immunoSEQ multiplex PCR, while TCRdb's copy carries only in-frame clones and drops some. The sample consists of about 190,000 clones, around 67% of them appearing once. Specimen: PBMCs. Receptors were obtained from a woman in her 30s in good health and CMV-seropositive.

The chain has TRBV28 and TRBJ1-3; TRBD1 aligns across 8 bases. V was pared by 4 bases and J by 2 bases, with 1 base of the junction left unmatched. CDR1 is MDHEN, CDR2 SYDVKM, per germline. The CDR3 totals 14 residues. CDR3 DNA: TGTGCCAGCAGTTACAGGGGGGCTGGAAACACCATATATTTT. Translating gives CASSYRGAGNTIYF.

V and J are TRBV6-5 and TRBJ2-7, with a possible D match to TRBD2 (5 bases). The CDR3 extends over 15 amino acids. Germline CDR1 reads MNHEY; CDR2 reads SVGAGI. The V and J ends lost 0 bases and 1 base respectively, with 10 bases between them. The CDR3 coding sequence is TGTGCCAGCAGTTACTCGAGCCTAGCTTCCTACGAGCAGTACTTC. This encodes CASSYSSLASYEQYF.

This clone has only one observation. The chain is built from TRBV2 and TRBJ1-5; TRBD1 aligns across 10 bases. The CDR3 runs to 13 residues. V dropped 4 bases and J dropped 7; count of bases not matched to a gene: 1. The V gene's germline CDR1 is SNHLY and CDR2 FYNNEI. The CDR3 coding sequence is TGTGCCAGCAGTGTGGACAGGGGGCAGCCCCAGCATTTT. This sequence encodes CASSVDRGQPQHF.

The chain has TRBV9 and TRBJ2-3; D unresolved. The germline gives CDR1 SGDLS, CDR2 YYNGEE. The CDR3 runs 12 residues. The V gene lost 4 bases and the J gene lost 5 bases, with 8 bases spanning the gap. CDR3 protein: CASSTPRDTQYF. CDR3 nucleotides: TGTGCCAGCAGCACACCTAGAGATACGCAGTATTTT.

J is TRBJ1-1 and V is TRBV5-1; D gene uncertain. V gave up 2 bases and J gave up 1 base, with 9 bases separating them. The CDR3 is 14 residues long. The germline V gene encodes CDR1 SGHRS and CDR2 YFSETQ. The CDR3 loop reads CASSLVAGNTEAFF. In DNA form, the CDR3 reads TGCGCCAGCAGCTTAGTGGCTGGGAACACTGAAGCTTTCTTT.

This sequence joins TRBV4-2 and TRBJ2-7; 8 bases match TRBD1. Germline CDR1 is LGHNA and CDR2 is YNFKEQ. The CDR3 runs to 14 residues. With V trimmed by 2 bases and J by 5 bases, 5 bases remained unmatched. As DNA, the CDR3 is TGTGCCAGCAGCCAACCCCGACAGGGGAACGAGCAGTACTTC. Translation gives CASSQPRQGNEQYF.

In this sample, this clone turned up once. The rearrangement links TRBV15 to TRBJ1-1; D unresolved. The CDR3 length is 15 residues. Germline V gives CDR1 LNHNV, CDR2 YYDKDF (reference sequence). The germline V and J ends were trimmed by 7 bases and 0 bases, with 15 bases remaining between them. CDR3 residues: CATTIGRRMNTEAFF. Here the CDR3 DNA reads TGTGCCACCACCATAGGGAGACGGATGAACACTGAAGCTTTCTTT. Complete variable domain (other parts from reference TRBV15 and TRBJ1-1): DAMVIQNPRYQVTQFGKPVTLSCSQTLNHNVMYWYQQKSSQAPKLLFHYYDKDFNNEADTPDNFQSRRPNTSFCFLDIRSPGLGDTAMYLCATTIGRRMNTEAFFGQGTRLTVV.

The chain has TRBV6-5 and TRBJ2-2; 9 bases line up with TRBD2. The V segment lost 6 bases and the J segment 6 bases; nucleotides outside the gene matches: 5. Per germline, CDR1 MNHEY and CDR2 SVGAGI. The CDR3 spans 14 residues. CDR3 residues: CASRRGLAAGELFF. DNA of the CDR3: TGTGCCAGCAGAAGGGGACTAGCTGCCGGGGAGCTGTTTTTT.

DNA of the CDR3: TGTGCCAGCACCCCGACAACTTCTGAGGGACTTGGATATGGCTACACCTTC. Protein sequence: CASTPTTSEGLGYGYTF. The chain uses TRBV27 and TRBJ1-2; a possible D gene is TRBD1 (5 bases). V lost 7 bases and J 5 bases, leaving 26 bases between the germline ends. CDR1 and CDR2 from the germline V gene are MNHEY and SMNVEV (reference sequence). The CDR3 is 17 residues long.

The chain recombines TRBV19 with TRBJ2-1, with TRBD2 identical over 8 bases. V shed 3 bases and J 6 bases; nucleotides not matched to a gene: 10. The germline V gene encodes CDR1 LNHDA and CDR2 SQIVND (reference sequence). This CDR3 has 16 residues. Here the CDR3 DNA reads TGTGCCAGTAGTATTAGGGGGACTAGTCGTTCCAATGAGCAGTTCTTC. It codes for CASSIRGTSRSNEQFF. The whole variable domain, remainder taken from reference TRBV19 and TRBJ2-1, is DGGITQSPKYLFRKEGQNVTLSCEQNLNHDAMYWYRQDPGQGLRLIYYSQIVNDFQKGDIAEGYSVSREKKESFPLTVTSAQKNPTAFYLCASSIRGTSRSNEQFFGPGTRLTVL.

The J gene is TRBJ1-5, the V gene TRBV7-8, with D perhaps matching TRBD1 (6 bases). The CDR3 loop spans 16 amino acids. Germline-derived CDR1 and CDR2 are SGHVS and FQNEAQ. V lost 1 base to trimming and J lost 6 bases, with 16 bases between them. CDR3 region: CASSLGVRGLVQPQHF. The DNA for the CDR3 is TGTGCCAGCAGCTTAGGGGTCAGGGGTTTGGTTCAGCCCCAGCATTTT.

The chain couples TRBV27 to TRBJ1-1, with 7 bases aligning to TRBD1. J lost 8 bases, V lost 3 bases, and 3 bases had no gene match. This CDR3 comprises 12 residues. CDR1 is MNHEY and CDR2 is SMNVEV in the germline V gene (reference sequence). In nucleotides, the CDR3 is TGTGCCAGCAGTTTTTTGACAGGGGAAGCTTTCTTT. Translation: CASSFLTGEAFF.

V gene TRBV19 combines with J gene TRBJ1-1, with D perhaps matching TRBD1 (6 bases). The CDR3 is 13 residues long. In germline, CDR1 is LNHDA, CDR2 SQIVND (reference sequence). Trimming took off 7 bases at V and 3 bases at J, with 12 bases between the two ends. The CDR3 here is CASKPGVYTEAFF. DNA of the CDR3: TGTGCCAGTAAGCCAGGGGTATACACTGAAGCTTTCTTT.

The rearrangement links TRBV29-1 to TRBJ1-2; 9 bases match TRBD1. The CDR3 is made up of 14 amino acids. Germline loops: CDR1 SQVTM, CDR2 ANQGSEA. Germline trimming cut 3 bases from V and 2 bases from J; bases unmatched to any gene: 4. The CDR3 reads CSVDRDRVNYGYTF. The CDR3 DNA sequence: TGCAGCGTTGATAGGGACAGGGTAAACTATGGCTACACCTTC.

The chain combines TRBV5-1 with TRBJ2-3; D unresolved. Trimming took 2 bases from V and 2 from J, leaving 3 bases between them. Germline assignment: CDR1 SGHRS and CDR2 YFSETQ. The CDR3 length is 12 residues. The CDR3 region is CASSFHTDTQYF. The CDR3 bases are TGCGCCAGCAGCTTCCACACAGATACGCAGTATTTT.

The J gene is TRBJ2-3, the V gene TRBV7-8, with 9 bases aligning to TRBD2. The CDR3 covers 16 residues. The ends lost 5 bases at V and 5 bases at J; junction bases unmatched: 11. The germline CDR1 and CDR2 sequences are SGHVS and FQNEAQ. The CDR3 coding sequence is TGTGCCAGCAGCCCCCTTAGCGGGAGAGTGGGAGATACGCAGTATTTT. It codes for CASSPLSGRVGDTQYF.

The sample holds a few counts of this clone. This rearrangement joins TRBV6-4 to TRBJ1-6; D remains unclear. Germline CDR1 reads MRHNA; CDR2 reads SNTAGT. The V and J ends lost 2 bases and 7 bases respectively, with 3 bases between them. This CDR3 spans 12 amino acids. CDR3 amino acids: CASSDSNSPLHF. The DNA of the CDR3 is TGTGCCAGCAGTGACAGCAATTCACCCCTCCACTTT.

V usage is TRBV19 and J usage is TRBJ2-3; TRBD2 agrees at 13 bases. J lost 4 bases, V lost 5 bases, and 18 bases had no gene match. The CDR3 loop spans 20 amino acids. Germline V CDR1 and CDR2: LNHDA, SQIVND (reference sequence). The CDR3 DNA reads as TGTGCCAGTAGTTCCAAACCGCCCGGACTAGCGGGAGTTTGGGCAGATACGCAGTATTTT. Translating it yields CASSSKPPGLAGVWADTQYF.

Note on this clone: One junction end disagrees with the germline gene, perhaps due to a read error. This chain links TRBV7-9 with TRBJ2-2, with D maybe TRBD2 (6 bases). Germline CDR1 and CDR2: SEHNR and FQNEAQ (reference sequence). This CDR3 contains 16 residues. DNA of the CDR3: TGTTCCAGCAGCCCCCGACTAGTTACGGTGGCCGGGGAGCTGTTTTTT. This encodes CSSSPRLVTVAGELFF.

The CDR3 DNA follows: TGTGCCAGCAGTCCCCCCGGTGAGGGTTTTAGCGAGCAGTACTTC. It translates to CASSPPGEGFSEQYF. This chain connects TRBV6-5 to TRBJ2-7, with D perhaps matching TRBD2 (5 bases). This CDR3 has 15 amino acids. Germline-derived CDR1 and CDR2 are MNHEY and SVGAGI. V was pared by 5 bases and J by 6 bases, with 20 bases between.

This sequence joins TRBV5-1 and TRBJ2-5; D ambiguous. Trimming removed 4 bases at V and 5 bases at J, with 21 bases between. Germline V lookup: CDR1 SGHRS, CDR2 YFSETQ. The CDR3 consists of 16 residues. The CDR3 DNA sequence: TGCGCCAGCAGCCAATCCAACGACCCGCTACAGGAGACCCAGTACTTC. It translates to CASSQSNDPLQETQYF.

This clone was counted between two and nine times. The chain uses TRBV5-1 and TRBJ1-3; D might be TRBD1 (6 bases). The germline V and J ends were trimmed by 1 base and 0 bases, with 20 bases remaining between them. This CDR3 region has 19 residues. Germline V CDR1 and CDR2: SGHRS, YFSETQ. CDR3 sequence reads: CASSLRAGARTYSGNTIYF. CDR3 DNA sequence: TGCGCCAGCAGCTTGCGGGCGGGGGCGCGGACCTACTCTGGAAACACCATATATTTT.

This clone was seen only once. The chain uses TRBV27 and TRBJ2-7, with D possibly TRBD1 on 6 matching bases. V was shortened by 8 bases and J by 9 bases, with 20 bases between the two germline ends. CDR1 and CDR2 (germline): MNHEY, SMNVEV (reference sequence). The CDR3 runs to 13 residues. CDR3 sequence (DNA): TGTGCCAGCGGGCCTACGGGGACACTTCGGCAGTACTTC. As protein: CASGPTGTLRQYF.

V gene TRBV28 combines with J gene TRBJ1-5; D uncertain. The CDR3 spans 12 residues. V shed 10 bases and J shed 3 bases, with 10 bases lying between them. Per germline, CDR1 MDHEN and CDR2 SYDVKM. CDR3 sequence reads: CATGSTNQPQHF. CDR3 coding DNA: TGTGCCACCGGGAGTACCAATCAGCCCCAGCATTTT.

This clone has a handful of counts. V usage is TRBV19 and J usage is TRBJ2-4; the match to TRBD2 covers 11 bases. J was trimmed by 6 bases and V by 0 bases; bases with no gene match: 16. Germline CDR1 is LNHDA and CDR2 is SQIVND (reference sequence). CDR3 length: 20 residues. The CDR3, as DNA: TGTGCCAGTAGTATAGATCTATCCCCCCCACTAGCGGGAGAGAGAAACATTCAGTACTTC. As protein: CASSIDLSPPLAGERNIQYF.

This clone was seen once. The CDR3 bases are TGTGCCAGCATCGACAGAGATCTTAGCACCGGGGAGCTGTTTTTT. Its translation: CASIDRDLSTGELFF. The gene calls are TRBV27 and TRBJ2-2; possible D gene TRBD1, 5 bases. CDR1 MNHEY and CDR2 SMNVEV come from the germline V gene (reference sequence). The V end lost 7 bases, the J end lost 4 bases, and 16 bases lay between the germline ends. This CDR3 is built from 15 residues.

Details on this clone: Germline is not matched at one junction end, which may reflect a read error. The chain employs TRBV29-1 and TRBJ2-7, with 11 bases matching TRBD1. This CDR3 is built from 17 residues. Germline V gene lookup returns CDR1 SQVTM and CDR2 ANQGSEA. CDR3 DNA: TGCAGCGTGGAAGCCGGAAGTCAGGACAGGGGGCTTTACGAGCAGTACTTC. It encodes CSVEAGSQDRGLYEQYF.

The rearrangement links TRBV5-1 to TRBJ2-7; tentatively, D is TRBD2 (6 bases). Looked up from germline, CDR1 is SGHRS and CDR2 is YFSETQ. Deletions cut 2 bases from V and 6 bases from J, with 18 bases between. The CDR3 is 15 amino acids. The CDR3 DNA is TGCGCCAGCAGCTTCCAGGCGGGGAAGGTTAGCGAGCAGTACTTC. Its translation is CASSFQAGKVSEQYF.